The 20 T cell receptor delta chains reported below all come from one sample, sequenced in a study of gamma-delta chains in newborns, infants, children. TCRdb applied CATT to the reads for clone calling. The sample comprises some 10,000 delta-chain clones, 9% to 10% of which are singletons, and roughly 9% rests with the top ten. Input material: blood. These receptor sequences come from a child who was a newborn, infant or young child, either healthy, febrile or measles-vaccinated (not recorded which).

Judged by abundance, this clone is large. This sample includes further DNA sequences coding for the same CDR3. The rearrangement joins TRDV2 to TRDJ1; 9 nucleotides line up with TRDD3. Germline V gene sequence: CDR1 GEAIGNYY, CDR2 EKD. Unmatched junction bases numbered 26, after V lost 0 bases and J lost 1 base. The CDR3 sequence is 23 residues long. The CDR3 DNA is TGTGCCTGTGACACCCTAGGGAATCTACAAACGCCTCGGGGGATACCGGTCACCGATAAACTCATCTTT. This translates into CACDTLGNLQTPRGIPVTDKLIF.

The chain recombines TRAV38-2/DV8 with TRDJ1, with 11 bases matching TRDD3. V gave up 0 bases and J gave up 0 bases; unmatched junction bases: 22. Per the germline V gene, CDR1 is TSESDYY and CDR2 is QEAYKQQN. CDR3 length: 23 amino acids. The CDR3 DNA follows: TGTGCTTATAGGAGCGCGACAGCTGGGGGATACCCCTACCACCCCGCGTACACCGATAAACTCATCTTT. Translation gives CAYRSATAGGYPYHPAYTDKLIF.

This clone occurred a few times. Since a much larger clone is just one base distant, this may be a read error. The sample has other DNA sequences that encode this CDR3 too. CDR3 amino acids: CACDTVLGDTRSWDTRQMFF. The CDR3 coding sequence is TGTGCCTGTGACACCGTACTGGGGGATACGCGGTCCTGGGACACCCGACAGATGTTTTTC. The chain recombines TRDV2 with TRDJ3; 13 nucleotides agree with TRDD3. The ends lost 0 bases at V and 1 base at J; junction bases unmatched: 5. The germline gives CDR1 GEAIGNYY, CDR2 EKD. The CDR3 is 20 residues long.

This chain links TRDV1 with TRDJ1; 7 nucleotides line up with TRDD3. This CDR3 region has 16 residues. The V and J ends lost 4 bases and 4 bases, in that order; junction bases with no gene match: 12. Germline V gene sequence: CDR1 TSWWSYY, CDR2 QGS. The DNA for the CDR3 is TGTGCTCTTGGGGGAAGAGGTGGATACGCCTACGATAAACTCATCTTT. It specifies CALGGRGGYAYDKLIF.

Remarks on this clone: The sample has other DNA sequences that encode this CDR3 too. The V and J genes are TRDV2 and TRDJ3; 12 bases are a match to TRDD3. CDR3 length: 19 amino acids. Germline V gives CDR1 GEAIGNYY, CDR2 EKD. V dropped 0 bases and J dropped 2; count of bases not matched to a gene: 4. The CDR3 nucleotides are TGTGCCTGTGACACCTTACTGGGGGATACCGCCTGGGACACCCGACAGATGTTTTTC. It encodes CACDTLLGDTAWDTRQMFF.

By its share, this clone is medium-sized. V and J are TRDV2 and TRDJ1, with 7 bases matching TRDD3. The CDR3 runs 17 residues. V dropped 3 bases and J dropped 0; count of bases not matched to a gene: 12. Germline V lookup: CDR1 GEAIGNYY, CDR2 EKD. The CDR3 DNA is TGTGCCTGTGACCGTCTGGGGGGGGGGATGTACACCGATAAACTCATCTTT. This sequence encodes CACDRLGGGMYTDKLIF.

The rearrangement links TRDV1 to TRDJ1; 8 bases agree with TRDD3. Germline-derived CDR1 and CDR2 are TSWWSYY and QGS. CDR3 length: 26 amino acids. With V trimmed by 2 bases and J by 0 bases, 35 bases remained unmatched. In nucleotides, the CDR3 is TGTGCTCTTGGGGAAACTTTTTGGCCCTTCCACGTACTGGGGGTCACCACCGAACGGTACACCGATAAACTCATCTTT. It yields the protein CALGETFWPFHVLGVTTERYTDKLIF.

The chain links TRDV2 to TRDJ2, with a tentative D call TRDD3 (6 bases). The CDR3 runs to 17 residues. Germline V CDR1 and CDR2: GEAIGNYY, EKD. V was trimmed by 3 bases and J by 0 bases, leaving 16 bases between them. CDR3 in DNA: TGTGCCTGTGACCCGATACGACGGGCAGCTTTGACAGCACAACTCTTCTTT. It translates to CACDPIRRAALTAQLFF.

The sample holds a few counts of this clone. Possible read error: a much larger clone is one base away. The chain couples TRDV2 to TRDJ3; TRDD3 aligns across 13 bases. The germline gives CDR1 GEAIGNYY, CDR2 EKD. CDR3 size: 20 residues. The CDR3 sequence is CACDLTTGGYDSCDTRQMFF. The CDR3 bases are TGTGCCTGTGACTTAACGACTGGGGGATACGACTCCTGTGACACCCGACAGATGTTTTTC.

This clone has only a few counts. The chain employs TRDV2 and TRDJ1, with TRDD3 identical over 11 bases. With V trimmed by 1 base and J by 0 bases, 9 bases remained unmatched. The CDR3 consists of 18 residues. Looked up from germline, CDR1 is GEAIGNYY and CDR2 is EKD. The chain's CDR3 is CACDTLLGDTEYTDKLIF. The CDR3 bases are TGTGCCTGTGACACGCTCCTGGGGGATACTGAGTACACCGATAAACTCATCTTT.

The rearrangement joins TRDV2 to TRDJ1, with TRDD3 matching 10 bases. Trimming took 3 bases from V and 1 from J; bases not matched to a gene: 37. Germline-derived CDR1 and CDR2 are GEAIGNYY and EKD. CDR3 length: 26 amino acids. CDR3 in amino acids: CACDPATPSPSADWGIPLRLTDKLIF. The CDR3 region has the DNA TGTGCCTGTGACCCCGCCACTCCGAGCCCTTCCGCTGACTGGGGGATTCCGCTTCGGCTCACCGATAAACTCATCTTT.

The table lists this clone with a few counts. The rearrangement links TRDV2 to TRDJ1, with 9 nucleotides matching TRDD3. Germline CDR1 is GEAIGNYY and CDR2 is EKD. The CDR3 totals 19 residues. V trimming: 0 bases; J trimming: 0 bases; junction bases outside the gene matches: 13. The CDR3 spells CACDTLKSLGDLYTDKLIF. DNA of the CDR3: TGTGCCTGTGACACCCTCAAAAGTCTGGGGGATTTGTACACCGATAAACTCATCTTT.

This clone was seen more than once but under ten times. The rearrangement uses TRDV2 and TRDJ3; weak D call: TRDD3 (5 bases). The germline V gene has CDR1 GEAIGNYY and CDR2 EKD. V gave up 1 base and J gave up 2 bases, with 14 bases separating them. The CDR3 totals 18 residues. In DNA form, the CDR3 reads TGTGCCTGTGACACTGGGGACGCCATGACCTGGGACACCCGACAGATGTTTTTC. The encoded protein is CACDTGDAMTWDTRQMFF.

This clone has just a few counts. Other DNA sequences in this specimen translate into the identical CDR3. The rearrangement uses TRDV2 and TRDJ3; TRDD3 matches at 12 bases. The V gene's germline CDR1 is GEAIGNYY and CDR2 EKD. The ends lost 2 bases at V and 0 bases at J; junction bases unmatched: 7. This CDR3 spans 20 amino acids. The CDR3 protein is CACDKVLGDTSSWDTRQMFF. Written as DNA, the CDR3 is TGTGCCTGTGACAAGGTACTGGGGGATACCAGCTCCTGGGACACCCGACAGATGTTTTTC.

The chain links TRDV1 to TRDJ1, with a tentative D call TRDD3 (10 bases). Germline V CDR1 and CDR2: TSWWSYY, QGS. CDR3 length: 21 residues. The V gene lost 4 bases and the J gene lost 0 bases, with 30 bases spanning the gap. The CDR3 DNA reads TGTGCTCTTGGGGGGACGCCTTCCTACCTTACTGGGGGATCCAACACCGATAAACTCATCTTT. This gives the protein CALGGTPSYLTGGSNTDKLIF.

As concerns this clone: Other nucleotide sequences from this sample produce the same CDR3. This chain uses TRDV2 with TRDJ2, with D perhaps matching TRDD3 (6 bases). The CDR3 runs to 16 residues. V gave up 0 bases and J gave up 0 bases, with 10 bases separating them. The germline V gene encodes CDR1 GEAIGNYY and CDR2 EKD. The chain's CDR3 is CACDTVGGSLTAQLFF. The DNA of the CDR3 is TGTGCCTGTGACACCGTGGGGGGGTCTTTGACAGCACAACTCTTCTTT.

This clone was counted between two and nine times. A single base separates this from a much larger clone, so it may be a read error. The CDR3 sequence: CACDPVDWGIQALTARLFF. CDR3 coding DNA: TGTGCCTGTGACCCCGTGGACTGGGGGATACAAGCTTTGACAGCACGACTCTTCTTT. The V gene is TRDV2, the J gene TRDJ2, with TRDD3 identical over 12 bases. The CDR3 extends over 19 amino acids. Germline assignment: CDR1 GEAIGNYY and CDR2 EKD.

A few counts support this clone. TCRdb shows a much larger clone's protein in place of this DNA's translation, and the two differ at residue 16, likely through a read error; the protein shown is translated from the DNA. The chain is built from TRDV2 and TRDJ3, with 9 nucleotides matching TRDD3. CDR1 is GEAIGNYY and CDR2 is EKD in the germline V gene. The CDR3 covers 19 residues. The CDR3: CACDTVLGESSWDTRRMFF. CDR3 nucleotide sequence: TGTGCCTGTGACACCGTACTGGGGGAGAGCTCCTGGGACACCCGACGGATGTTTTTC.

The J gene is TRDJ1, the V gene TRDV2; 12 positions match TRDD3. Trimming removed 2 bases from V and 4 bases from J; junction bases left unmatched: 7. Germline loops: CDR1 GEAIGNYY, CDR2 EKD. This CDR3 contains 16 residues. The chain's CDR3 is CACDSLGDTVGDKLIF. CDR3 in DNA: TGTGCCTGTGACAGTCTGGGGGATACGGTAGGCGATAAACTCATCTTT.

This clone occurred a few times. The genes are TRDV2 and TRDJ3; 8 bases fit TRDD3. This CDR3 is built from 20 residues. Germline V gene data show CDR1 as GEAIGNYY and CDR2 as EKD. The V and J ends lost 1 base and 0 bases, in that order; junction bases with no gene match: 10. DNA for the CDR3: TGTGCCTGTGACACGGGTTACTGGGGGTCAAGCTCCTGGGACACCCGACAGATGTTTTTC. Protein product: CACDTGYWGSSSWDTRQMFF.